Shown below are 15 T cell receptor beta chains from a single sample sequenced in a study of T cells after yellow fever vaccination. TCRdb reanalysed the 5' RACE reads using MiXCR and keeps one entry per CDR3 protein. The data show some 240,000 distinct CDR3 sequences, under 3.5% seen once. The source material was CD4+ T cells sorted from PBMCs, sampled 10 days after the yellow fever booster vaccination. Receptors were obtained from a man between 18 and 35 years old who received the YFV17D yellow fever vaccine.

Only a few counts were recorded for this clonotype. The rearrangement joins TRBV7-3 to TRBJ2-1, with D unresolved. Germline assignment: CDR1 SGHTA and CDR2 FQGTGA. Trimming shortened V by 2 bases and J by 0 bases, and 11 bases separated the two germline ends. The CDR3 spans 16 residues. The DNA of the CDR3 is TGTGCCAGCAGCTTACAAGCCTTAAGCTCCTACAATGAGCAGTTCTTC. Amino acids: CASSLQALSSYNEQFF.

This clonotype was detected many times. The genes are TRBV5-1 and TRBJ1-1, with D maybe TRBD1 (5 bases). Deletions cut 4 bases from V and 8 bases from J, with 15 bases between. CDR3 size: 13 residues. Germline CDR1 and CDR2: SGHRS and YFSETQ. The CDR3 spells CASSPQGSAEAFF. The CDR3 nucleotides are TGCGCCAGCAGCCCGCAGGGAAGCGCGGAAGCTTTCTTT.

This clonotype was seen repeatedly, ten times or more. The CDR3 loop is CASSSSQGNTIYF. The CDR3, as DNA: TGCGCCAGCAGCTCCTCCCAGGGAAACACCATATATTTT. The rearrangement links TRBV5-1 to TRBJ1-3, with no clear D. This CDR3 comprises 13 residues. The germline V and J ends were trimmed by 3 bases and 4 bases, with 8 bases remaining between them. The germline V gene has CDR1 SGHRS and CDR2 YFSETQ.

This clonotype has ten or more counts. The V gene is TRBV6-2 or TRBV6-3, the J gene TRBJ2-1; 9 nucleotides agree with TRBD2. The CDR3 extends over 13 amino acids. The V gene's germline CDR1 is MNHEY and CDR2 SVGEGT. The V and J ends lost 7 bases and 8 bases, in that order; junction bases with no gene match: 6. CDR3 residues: CASMRGGRYEQFF. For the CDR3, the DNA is TGTGCCAGCATGCGGGGGGGCAGGTATGAGCAGTTCTTC.

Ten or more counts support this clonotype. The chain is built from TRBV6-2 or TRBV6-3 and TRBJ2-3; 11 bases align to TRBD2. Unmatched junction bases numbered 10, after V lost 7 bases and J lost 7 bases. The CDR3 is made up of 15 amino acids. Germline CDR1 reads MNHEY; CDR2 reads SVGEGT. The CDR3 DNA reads TGTGCCAGCATTGCCGGGACTAGCGGCCCCAATACGCAGTATTTT. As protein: CASIAGTSGPNTQYF.

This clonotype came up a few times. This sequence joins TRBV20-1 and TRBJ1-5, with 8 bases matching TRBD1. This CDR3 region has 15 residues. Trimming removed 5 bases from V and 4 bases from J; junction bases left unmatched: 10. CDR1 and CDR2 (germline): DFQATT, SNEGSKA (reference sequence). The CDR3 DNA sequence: TGCAGTGCTCTGACAGGGGCGAATCTTAATCAGCCCCAGCATTTT. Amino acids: CSALTGANLNQPQHF.

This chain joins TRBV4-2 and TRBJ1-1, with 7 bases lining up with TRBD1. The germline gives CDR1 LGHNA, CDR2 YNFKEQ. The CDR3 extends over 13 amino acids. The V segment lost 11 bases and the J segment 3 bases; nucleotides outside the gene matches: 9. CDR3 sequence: CASRTGRDTEAFF. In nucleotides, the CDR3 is TGTGCCTCCAGGACAGGCCGGGACACTGAAGCTTTCTTT.

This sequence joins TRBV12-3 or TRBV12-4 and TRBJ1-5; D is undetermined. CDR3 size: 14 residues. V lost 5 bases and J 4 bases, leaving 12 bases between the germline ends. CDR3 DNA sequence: TGTGCCAGCAGTCGCGGACCGAAGAATCAGCCCCAGCATTTT. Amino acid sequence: CASSRGPKNQPQHF.

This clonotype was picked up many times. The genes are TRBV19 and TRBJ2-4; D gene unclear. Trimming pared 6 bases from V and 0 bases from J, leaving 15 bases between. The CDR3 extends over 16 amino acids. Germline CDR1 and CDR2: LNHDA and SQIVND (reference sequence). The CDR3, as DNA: TGTGCCAGTAGCCGCGATCGGGCCCGAGCCAAAAACATTCAGTACTTC. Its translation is CASSRDRARAKNIQYF.

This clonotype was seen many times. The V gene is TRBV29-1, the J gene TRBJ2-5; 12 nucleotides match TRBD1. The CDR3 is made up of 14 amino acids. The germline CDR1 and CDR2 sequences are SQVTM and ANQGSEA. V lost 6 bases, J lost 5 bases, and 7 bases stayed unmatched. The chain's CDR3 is CSVDGTGGVETQYF. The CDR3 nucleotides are TGCAGCGTCGACGGGACAGGGGGCGTGGAGACCCAGTACTTC.

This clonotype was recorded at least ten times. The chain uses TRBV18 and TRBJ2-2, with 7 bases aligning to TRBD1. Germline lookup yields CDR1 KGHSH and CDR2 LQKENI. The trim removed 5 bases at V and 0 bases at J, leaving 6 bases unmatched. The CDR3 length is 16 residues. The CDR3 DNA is TGTGCCAGCTCAAGAACAGGGGACACGAACACCGGGGAGCTGTTTTTT. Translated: CASSRTGDTNTGELFF.

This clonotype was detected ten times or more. The CDR3 region has the DNA TGTGCCAGCAGCCCGGGGGACATCCGATCCACCGGGGAGCTGTTTTTT. Protein: CASSPGDIRSTGELFF. The rearrangement uses TRBV28 and TRBJ2-2; D possibly uses TRBD1 or TRBD2 (6 bases each). CDR1 is MDHEN, CDR2 SYDVKM, per germline. There are 16 residues in the CDR3. Trimming stripped 6 bases from V and 4 bases from J, with 18 bases between.

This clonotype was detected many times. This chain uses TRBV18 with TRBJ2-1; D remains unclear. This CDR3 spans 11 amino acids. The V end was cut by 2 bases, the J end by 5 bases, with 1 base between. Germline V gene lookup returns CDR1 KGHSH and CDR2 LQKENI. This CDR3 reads CASSPDNEQFF. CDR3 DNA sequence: TGTGCCAGCTCACCAGACAATGAGCAGTTCTTC.

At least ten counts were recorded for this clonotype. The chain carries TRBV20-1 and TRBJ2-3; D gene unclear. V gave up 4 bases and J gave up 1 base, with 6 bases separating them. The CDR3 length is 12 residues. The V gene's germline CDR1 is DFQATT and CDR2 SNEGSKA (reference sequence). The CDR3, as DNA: TGCAGTGCTATTGGTGGCACAGATACGCAGTATTTT. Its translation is CSAIGGTDTQYF.

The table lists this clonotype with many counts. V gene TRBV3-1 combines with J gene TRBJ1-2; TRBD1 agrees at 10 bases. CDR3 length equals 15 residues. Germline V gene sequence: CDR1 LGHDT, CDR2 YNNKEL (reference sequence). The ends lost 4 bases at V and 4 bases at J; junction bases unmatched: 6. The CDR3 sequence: CASSRQGAESYGYTF. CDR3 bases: TGTGCCAGCAGCCGACAGGGGGCGGAAAGCTATGGCTACACCTTC.